Following are 17 T cell receptor beta chains from one sample sequenced in a study of control samples from healthy donors and cancer patients. The data were produced by immunoSEQ multiplex PCR, yet TCRdb's version contains in-frame clones alone and is incomplete. This repertoire shows 150,000 to 190,000 clones, nearly 95% found once; its top ten account for roughly 2.3%. The sequenced sample consisted of blood. Receptors originate from a man aged 45-65 years in good health.

The V call is TRBV13, the J call TRBJ1-5; D uncertain. Germline V gene sequence: CDR1 PRHDT, CDR2 FYEKMQ (reference sequence). V lost 5 bases and J 6 bases, leaving 8 bases between the germline ends. This CDR3 region has 12 residues. Written as DNA, the CDR3 is TGTGCCAGCAGCATACAGAGTCAGCCCCAGCATTTT. Translation: CASSIQSQPQHF.

The V gene is TRBV5-6, the J gene TRBJ1-5; TRBD1 is a possible D gene (6 bases). Germline CDR1 is SGHDT and CDR2 is YYEEEE. V was pared by 4 bases and J by 0 bases, with 20 bases between. This CDR3 contains 18 residues. The CDR3 bases are TGTGCCAGCAGCCGTTTAACCAGGGGACGGTATAGCAATCAGCCCCAGCATTTT. This sequence encodes CASSRLTRGRYSNQPQHF. Looking up the rest from reference TRBV5-6 and TRBJ1-5 gives the full variable domain: DAGVTQSPTHLIKTRGQQVTLRCSPKSGHDTVSWYQQALGQGPQFIFQYYEEEERQRGNFPDRFSGHQFPNYSSELNVNALLLGDSALYLCASSRLTRGRYSNQPQHFGDGTRLSIL.

V gene TRBV28 combines with J gene TRBJ1-6, with no clear D. Between the trimmed V and J ends, which lost 7 bases and 8 bases, there was a span of 12 bases. The CDR3 is 13 amino acids. Germline CDR1 is MDHEN and CDR2 is SYDVKM. CDR3 DNA sequence: TGTGCCAGCATCCAGGCTCTTGATTCACCCCTCCACTTT. As protein: CASIQALDSPLHF.

This clone was observed a single time. Other nucleotide sequences from this sample produce the same CDR3. The chain is built from TRBV19 and TRBJ2-5; D is unresolved. This CDR3 has 13 amino acids. The ends were cut back, 1 base at V and 5 bases at J, with 8 bases in the middle. Germline-derived CDR1 and CDR2 are LNHDA and SQIVND (reference sequence). The CDR3 region is CASSIGRGETQYF. CDR3 nucleotides: TGTGCCAGTAGTATAGGGCGTGGGGAGACCCAGTACTTC.

The chain joins TRBV10-2 to TRBJ1-5, with TRBD1 matching over 8 bases. Unmatched junction bases numbered 3, after V lost 2 bases and J lost 6 bases. Per germline, CDR1 WSHSY and CDR2 SAAADI. The CDR3 loop spans 14 amino acids. CDR3 coding DNA: TGCGCCAGCAGTGAGACAGGGGGGAGTCAGCCCCAGCATTTT. This sequence encodes CASSETGGSQPQHF.

The chain joins TRBV23-1 to TRBJ2-7; D not resolved. TRBV23-1 is an open reading frame whose function is uncertain. Trimming stripped 0 bases from V and 6 bases from J, with 6 bases between. This CDR3 is built from 12 residues. The CDR3 DNA reads TGCGCCAGCAGTCAATCTCGCACCGAGCAGTACTTC. Its protein product is CASSQSRTEQYF.

The rearrangement links TRBV4-1 to TRBJ1-2, with unresolved D. Germline CDR1 is MGHRA and CDR2 is YSYEKL. This CDR3 has 14 amino acids. V lost 1 base, J lost 4 bases, and 10 bases lay in between. CDR3 protein: CASSQGLLVYGYTF. In DNA form, the CDR3 reads TGCGCCAGCAGCCAAGGGTTACTGGTCTATGGCTACACCTTC.

The V gene is TRBV6-5, the J gene TRBJ2-3, with TRBD1 matching over 10 bases. The CDR3 sequence is 14 residues long. CDR1 and CDR2 from the germline V gene are MNHEY and SVGAGI. The trim removed 7 bases at V and 5 bases at J, leaving 6 bases unmatched. The DNA of the CDR3 is TGTGCCAGCACCCAGACAGGGGGCCAAGATACGCAGTATTTT. Residues: CASTQTGGQDTQYF.

The chain is built from TRBV11-2 and TRBJ1-4, with 7 bases identical to TRBD1. The CDR3 has 14 amino acids. Germline-derived CDR1 and CDR2 are SGHAT and FQNNGV. V shed 3 bases and J 3 bases; nucleotides not matched to a gene: 1. The CDR3, as DNA: TGTGCCAGCAGCTTCCAGGGGGCTAATGAAAAACTGTTTTTT. Amino acids: CASSFQGANEKLFF.

The chain joins TRBV10-3 to TRBJ2-3, with a tentative D call TRBD2 (5 bases). Germline V CDR1 and CDR2: ENHRY, SYGVKD. The CDR3 sequence is 12 residues long. Trimming took 9 bases from V and 5 from J, leaving 12 bases between them. The CDR3 here is CAIAGNEDTQYF. The CDR3 DNA is TGTGCCATTGCCGGGAACGAAGATACGCAGTATTTT.

The V call is TRBV5-1, the J call TRBJ2-1; 11 positions match TRBD2. The V gene's germline CDR1 is SGHRS and CDR2 YFSETQ. This CDR3 spans 15 amino acids. V shed 4 bases and J 8 bases; nucleotides not matched to a gene: 8. The CDR3 nucleotides read TGCGCCAGCAGCCCCGGGACTAGCGGTGGCCATGAGCAGTTCTTC. It is translated as CASSPGTSGGHEQFF.

The DNA for the CDR3 is TGTGCCAGCAGTGACCCTGGGGGACTAGCGGGATTCTACGAGCAGTACTTC. As protein: CASSDPGGLAGFYEQYF. J is TRBJ2-7 and V is TRBV6-4; 13 nucleotides align to TRBD2. This CDR3 contains 17 residues. Germline CDR1 reads MRHNA; CDR2 reads SNTAGT. The ends lost 2 bases at V and 3 bases at J; junction bases unmatched: 7.

V gene TRBV15 combines with J gene TRBJ2-5, with D uncertain. This CDR3 has 14 residues. Germline V gene data show CDR1 as LNHNV and CDR2 as YYDKDF (reference sequence). V lost 5 bases and J lost 7, with 17 bases in between. CDR3 sequence: CATSLGKTRGTQYF. The CDR3 DNA reads as TGTGCCACCAGCCTGGGAAAGACAAGAGGGACCCAGTACTTC.

This chain connects TRBV7-9 to TRBJ2-1; 10 bases are a match to TRBD2. Unmatched junction bases numbered 13, after V lost 5 bases and J lost 3 bases. Germline CDR1 is SEHNR and CDR2 is FQNEAQ (reference sequence). This CDR3 has 18 residues. CDR3 in DNA: TGTGCCAGCAGCCCATCCTTAGCGGGAGGCCGACTCTACAATGAGCAGTTCTTC. It specifies CASSPSLAGGRLYNEQFF.

This chain joins TRBV28 and TRBJ2-3; D uncertain. Deletions cut 2 bases from V and 2 bases from J, with 11 bases between. Germline CDR1 MDHEN, CDR2 SYDVKM. The CDR3 has 15 residues. DNA of the CDR3: TGTGCCAGCAGTTTAGTCGGCAGGTCCACAGATACGCAGTATTTT. Translated, it gives CASSLVGRSTDTQYF.

V is TRBV12-5 and J is TRBJ1-1; D call uncertain. The V gene lost 3 bases and the J gene lost 7 bases, with 6 bases spanning the gap. The CDR3 length is 11 residues. CDR1 and CDR2 from the germline V gene are LGHNT and FRNRAP. Here the CDR3 DNA reads TGTGCTAGTGGTTTCGGGTATGAAGCTTTCTTT. Translation: CASGFGYEAFF.

The chain joins TRBV11-2 to TRBJ2-7; D unresolved. Germline CDR1 reads SGHAT; CDR2 reads FQNNGV. Trimming shortened V by 2 bases and J by 2 bases, and 7 bases separated the two germline ends. This CDR3 is built from 13 residues. CDR3 nucleotides: TGTGCCAGCAGCTTACTACATACCTACGAGCAGTACTTC. Translated: CASSLLHTYEQYF.